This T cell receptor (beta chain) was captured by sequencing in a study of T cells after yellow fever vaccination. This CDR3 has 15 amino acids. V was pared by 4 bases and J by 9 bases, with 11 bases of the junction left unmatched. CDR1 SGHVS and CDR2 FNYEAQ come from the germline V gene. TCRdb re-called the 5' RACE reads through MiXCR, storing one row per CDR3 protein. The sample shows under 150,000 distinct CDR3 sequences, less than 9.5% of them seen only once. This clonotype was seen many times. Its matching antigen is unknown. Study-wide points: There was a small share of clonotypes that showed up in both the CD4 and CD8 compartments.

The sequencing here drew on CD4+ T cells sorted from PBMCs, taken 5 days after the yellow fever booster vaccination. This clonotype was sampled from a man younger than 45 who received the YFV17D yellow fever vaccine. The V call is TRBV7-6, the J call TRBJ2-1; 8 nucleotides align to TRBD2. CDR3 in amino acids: CASSYPAGTSGEQFF. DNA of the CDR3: TGTGCCAGCAGCTATCCGGCCGGGACTAGTGGTGAGCAGTTCTTC.